These T cell receptor beta chains were read from a single sample in a study of cytomegalovirus exposure and HLA in healthy donors. Here immunoSEQ multiplex PCR was the method, and the copy in TCRdb shows in-frame clones only, minus some. The data show about 150,000 clones, about four fifths seen once. Sequencing used PBMCs. These receptors originate from a man aged 18 to 30 in good health and CMV-seronegative. CDR3s include the opening cysteine and the closing phenylalanine or tryptophan. A D gene is named only where the DNA matches it firmly. Some rows mark clone size as missing; the rest say once, few, many or name a class of expanded clone.

size,V,J,D,CDR3,DNA
-,TRBV25-1,TRBJ2-7,-,CASTDGGYYEQYF,TGTGCCAGCACGGACGGAGGTTACTACGAGCAGTACTTC
-,TRBV28,TRBJ2-3,TRBD2,CASRAPGLVRREYF,TGTGCCAGCAGGGCCCCGGGACTAGTGCGGAGGGAGTATTTT
few,TRBV6-5,TRBJ1-6,TRBD1,CASPGQGDVHF,TGTGCCAGCCCGGGACAGGGGGACGTCCACTTT
once,TRBV29-1,TRBJ2-3,TRBD1,CSVGQGAWDTQYF,TGCAGCGTTGGGCAGGGGGCTTGGGATACGCAGTATTTT
-,TRBV7-3,TRBJ2-2,TRBD1,CASSRGTASTGELFF,TGTGCCAGCAGTCGTGGGACAGCCTCCACCGGGGAGCTGTTTTTT
-,TRBV27,TRBJ1-1,TRBD1,CASEKGARDTEAFF,TGTGCCAGCGAAAAGGGGGCCCGGGACACTGAAGCTTTCTTT
-,TRBV4-3,TRBJ1-1,-,CASSDGRGTEAFF,TGCGCCAGCAGCGACGGACGAGGGACTGAAGCTTTCTTT
-,TRBV7-9,TRBJ2-7,-,CAGVLEGGPSYEQYF,TGTGCCGGAGTCCTGGAGGGGGGGCCTTCCTACGAGCAGTACTTC
-,TRBV5-1,TRBJ2-5,TRBD1,CASSLAAGGVGETQYF,TGCGCCAGCAGCTTGGCCGCAGGGGGCGTCGGAGAGACCCAGTACTTC
few,TRBV11-2,TRBJ2-1,TRBD1,CASSPMGTGQIREQFF,TGTGCCAGCAGCCCCATGGGGACAGGGCAGATTCGCGAGCAGTTCTTC
-,TRBV7-9,TRBJ1-4,TRBD1,CASSLDRGNEKLFF,TGTGCCAGCAGCTTAGACAGGGGGAATGAAAAACTGTTTTTT
-,TRBV14,TRBJ1-1,-,CASSQDSLSAFF,TGTGCCAGCAGCCAAGATAGTTTATCAGCTTTCTTT
-,TRBV19,TRBJ1-4,TRBD1,CASSRSTGWVEKLFF,TGTGCCAGTAGTAGATCGACAGGGTGGGTTGAAAAACTGTTTTTT
-,TRBV28,TRBJ1-1,TRBD1,CASSQGDRVTEAFF,TGTGCCAGCAGTCAAGGCGACAGGGTTACTGAAGCTTTCTTT
few,TRBV10-2,TRBJ1-2,-,CASSETADYGYTF,TGCGCCAGCAGTGAGACCGCGGACTATGGCTACACCTTC
-,TRBV7-9,TRBJ2-7,-,CASSLKGTRSYEQYF,TGTGCCAGCAGCTTAAAGGGGACAAGATCCTACGAGCAGTACTTC
few,TRBV28,TRBJ1-6,-,CASSSGQLNNSPLHF,TGTGCCAGCAGTTCCGGACAGCTTAATAATTCACCCCTCCACTTT
few,TRBV2,TRBJ2-3,TRBD2,CASSEFVAGGSTDTQYF,TGTGCCAGCAGTGAATTTGTAGCGGGGGGGAGCACAGATACGCAGTATTTT
-,TRBV5-1,TRBJ2-3,-,CASSLDGLSDTQYF,TGCGCCAGCAGTTTGGACGGGTTATCAGATACGCAGTATTTT
-,TRBV7-3,TRBJ2-2,-,CASSLTTYRANTGELFF,TGTGCCAGCAGCTTAACGACGTACAGGGCGAACACCGGGGAGCTGTTTTTT
-,TRBV4-3,TRBJ2-3,TRBD2,CASSQASGGAWEDTQYF,TGCGCCAGCAGCCAAGCAAGCGGGGGGGCCTGGGAAGATACGCAGTATTTT
-,TRBV18,TRBJ2-5,TRBD1,CASSPQSAQGASKETQYF,TGTGCCAGCTCACCCCAGTCGGCGCAGGGGGCTTCAAAAGAGACCCAGTACTTC
-,TRBV4-2,TRBJ1-5,-,CASSQDLGHQPQHF,TGTGCCAGCAGCCAAGATTTGGGCCATCAGCCCCAGCATTTT
few,TRBV5-1,TRBJ1-3,-,CASSKETGAGNTIYF,TGCGCCAGCAGTAAAGAGACAGGTGCGGGAAACACCATATATTTT
once,TRBV6-5,TRBJ1-1,-,CASSYSQESTEAFF,TGTGCCAGCAGTTACTCTCAGGAATCCACTGAAGCTTTCTTT
-,TRBV7-8,TRBJ2-3,TRBD2,CASSSPASGASDTQYF,TGTGCCAGCAGCTCCCCGGCTAGCGGGGCTTCTGATACGCAGTATTTT
-,TRBV6-1,TRBJ2-7,-,CASSVIVGLADEQYF,TGTGCCAGCAGTGTTATAGTTGGCTTAGCCGACGAGCAGTACTTC
-,TRBV6-6,TRBJ2-7,TRBD2,CASSWSGTSAYEQYF,TGTGCCAGCAGTTGGTCCGGGACTAGCGCCTACGAGCAGTACTTC
once,TRBV4-2,TRBJ2-7,-,CASSQVSSGDYEQYF,TGTGCCAGCAGCCAAGTCTCCTCCGGGGACTACGAGCAGTACTTC
once,TRBV7-2,TRBJ1-1,-,CASSLGSRNTEAFF,TGTGCCAGCAGCTTAGGTTCCAGAAACACTGAAGCTTTCTTT
-,TRBV7-2,TRBJ2-1,-,CASRGAYNEQFF,TGTGCCAGCAGGGGGGCATACAATGAGCAGTTCTTC
many,TRBV6-1,TRBJ1-1,-,CASSGDWGNTEAFF,TGTGCCAGCAGTGGGGACTGGGGGAACACTGAAGCTTTCTTT
-,TRBV18,TRBJ1-2,TRBD1,CASSLWTGHYGYTF,TGTGCCAGCTCACTCTGGACAGGTCACTATGGCTACACCTTC
-,TRBV7-7,TRBJ2-2,TRBD2,CASSPRGVANTGELFF,TGTGCCAGCAGCCCCCGGGGGGTTGCGAACACCGGGGAGCTGTTTTTT
-,TRBV9,TRBJ1-1,TRBD1,CASSVGQGENTEAFF,TGTGCCAGCAGCGTCGGACAGGGAGAGAACACTGAAGCTTTCTTT
-,TRBV4-2,TRBJ2-7,TRBD1,CASSQDLDRSYEQYF,TGTGCCAGCAGCCAGGACCTGGACAGGTCCTACGAGCAGTACTTC
-,TRBV18,TRBJ1-4,-,CASSPAEEKLFF,TGTGCCAGCTCACCGGCGGAGGAAAAACTGTTTTTT